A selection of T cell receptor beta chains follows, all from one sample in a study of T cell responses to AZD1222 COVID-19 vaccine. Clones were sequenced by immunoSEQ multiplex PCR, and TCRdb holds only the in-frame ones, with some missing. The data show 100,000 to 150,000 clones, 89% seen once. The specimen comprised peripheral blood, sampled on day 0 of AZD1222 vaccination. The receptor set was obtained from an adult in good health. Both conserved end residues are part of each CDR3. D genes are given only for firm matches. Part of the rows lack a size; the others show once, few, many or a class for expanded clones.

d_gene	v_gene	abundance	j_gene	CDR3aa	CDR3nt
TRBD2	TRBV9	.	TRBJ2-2	CASSVGTSSNTGELFF	TGTGCCAGCAGCGTAGGGACTAGCAGTAACACCGGGGAGCTGTTTTTT
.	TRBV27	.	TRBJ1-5	CASSLRGAGQPQHF	TGTGCCAGCAGTTTGAGGGGGGCCGGTCAGCCCCAGCATTTT
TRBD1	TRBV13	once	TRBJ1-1	CASRATENRGRGGTEAFF	TGTGCCAGCAGGGCCACCGAAAACAGGGGGCGGGGGGGGACTGAAGCTTTCTTT
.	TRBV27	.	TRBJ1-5	CASSFRLRGLGNQPQHF	TGTGCCAGCAGTTTTAGGCTCAGGGGTTTAGGCAATCAGCCCCAGCATTTT
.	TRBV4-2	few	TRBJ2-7	CASSQDGLASYEQYF	TGTGCCAGCAGCCAAGATGGGCTAGCTTCCTACGAGCAGTACTTC
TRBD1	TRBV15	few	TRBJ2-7	CATSTDREVSEQYF	TGTGCCACCAGCACGGACAGGGAGGTCTCCGAGCAGTACTTC
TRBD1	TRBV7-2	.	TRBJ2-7	CASTPSGQGYEQYF	TGTGCCAGCACCCCATCGGGACAGGGCTACGAGCAGTACTTC
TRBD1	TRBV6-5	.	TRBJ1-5	CASRPDRGRGQPQHF	TGTGCCAGCAGGCCGGACAGGGGAAGGGGGCAGCCCCAGCATTTT
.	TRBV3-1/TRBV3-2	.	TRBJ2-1	CASSSRGNEQFF	TGTGCCAGCAGCTCTAGGGGGAATGAGCAGTTCTTC
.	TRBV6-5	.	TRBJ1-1	CASSYSTGIADTEAFF	TGTGCCAGCAGTTACTCGACGGGAATTGCAGACACTGAAGCTTTCTTT
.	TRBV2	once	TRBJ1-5	CASSGEPIGNQPQHF	TGTGCCAGCAGTGGGGAGCCCATAGGGAATCAGCCCCAGCATTTT
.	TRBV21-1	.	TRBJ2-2	CASSGPGRALPAGELFF	TGTGCCAGCAGCGGGCCGGGCCGGGCTCTTCCGGCCGGGGAGCTGTTTTTT
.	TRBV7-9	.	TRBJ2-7	CASSSIGTSVAYEQYF	TGTGCCAGCAGCTCGATCGGGACCTCGGTCGCCTACGAGCAGTACTTC
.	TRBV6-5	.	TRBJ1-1	CASSYSVGGKAFF	TGTGCCAGCAGTTACTCAGTTGGAGGGAAAGCTTTCTTT
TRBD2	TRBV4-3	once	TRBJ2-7	CASSQDGRGALYEQYF	TGCGCCAGCAGCCAAGATGGGCGGGGGGCCCTCTACGAGCAGTACTTC
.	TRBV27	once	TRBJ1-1	CASRRLANTEAFF	TGTGCCAGCCGCAGACTCGCTAACACTGAAGCTTTCTTT
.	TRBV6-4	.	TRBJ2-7	CASSDSPFSYEQYF	TGTGCCAGCAGTGACTCGCCCTTTTCCTACGAGCAGTACTTC
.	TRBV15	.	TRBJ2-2	CATSRDKAIQTGELFF	TGTGCCACCAGCAGAGATAAGGCGATACAGACCGGGGAGCTGTTTTTT
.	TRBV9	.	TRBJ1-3	CASSVEGLSGNTIYF	TGTGCCAGCAGCGTAGAGGGCCTCTCTGGAAACACCATATATTTT
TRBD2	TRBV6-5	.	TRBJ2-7	CASSLGLADEQYF	TGTGCCAGCAGTTTGGGACTAGCGGACGAGCAGTACTTC
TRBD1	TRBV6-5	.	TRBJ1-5	CASSYRGLEPQHF	TGTGCCAGCAGTTACAGGGGGCTGGAACCCCAGCATTTT
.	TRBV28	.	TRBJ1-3	CASSLFGTRSGNTIYF	TGTGCCAGCAGTTTATTCGGGACCCGCTCTGGAAACACCATATATTTT
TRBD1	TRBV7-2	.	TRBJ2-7	CASSFDRVEQYF	TGTGCCAGCAGCTTCGACAGGGTCGAGCAGTACTTC
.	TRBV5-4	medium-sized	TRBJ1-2	CASSLDPGAARNYGYTF	TGTGCCAGCAGCTTGGATCCGGGGGCAGCTCGAAACTATGGCTACACCTTC
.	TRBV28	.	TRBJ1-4	CASSPAGVTNEKLFF	TGTGCCAGCAGTCCCGCGGGGGTTACTAATGAAAAACTGTTTTTT
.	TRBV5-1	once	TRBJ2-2	CASSLSGSGLAGELFF	TGCGCCAGCAGCTTGTCAGGGTCGGGCTTAGCCGGGGAGCTGTTTTTT
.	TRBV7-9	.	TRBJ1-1	CASTHMNTEAFF	TGTGCCAGCACCCACATGAACACTGAAGCTTTCTTT
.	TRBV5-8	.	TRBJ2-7	CASSFPGPYEQYF	TGTGCCAGCAGCTTTCCAGGCCCCTACGAGCAGTACTTC
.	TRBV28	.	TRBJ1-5	CASSSGGTWADQPQHF	TGTGCCAGCAGTAGCGGGGGTACTTGGGCGGATCAGCCCCAGCATTTT
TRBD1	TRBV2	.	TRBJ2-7	CASRDRAYEQYF	TGTGCCAGCAGGGACAGGGCGTACGAGCAGTACTTC
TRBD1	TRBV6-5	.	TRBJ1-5	CASSIGTGDYQPQHF	TGTGCCAGCAGTATCGGGACAGGGGACTACCAGCCCCAGCATTTT
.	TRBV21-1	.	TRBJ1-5	CASSKLLDSNQPQHF	TGTGCCAGCAGCAAACTGTTAGATAGCAATCAGCCCCAGCATTTT
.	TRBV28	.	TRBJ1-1	CASSSQGQNTEAFF	TGTGCCAGCAGTTCACAGGGACAGAACACTGAAGCTTTCTTT
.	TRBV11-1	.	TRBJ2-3	CASSSQGRFTDTQYF	TGTGCCAGCAGCTCGCAGGGACGGTTCACAGATACGCAGTATTTT
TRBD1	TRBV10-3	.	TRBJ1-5	CATQGGLGNQPQHF	TGTGCCACCCAGGGGGGGCTAGGGAATCAGCCCCAGCATTTT
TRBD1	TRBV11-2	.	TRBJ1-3	CASSLGTGARNTIYF	TGTGCCAGCAGCTTGGGGACAGGGGCTAGAAACACCATATATTTT
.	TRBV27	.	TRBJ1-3	CASSLSWYGNTIYF	TGTGCCAGCAGTTTATCGTGGTATGGAAACACCATATATTTT
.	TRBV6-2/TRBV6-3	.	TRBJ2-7	CASSNTLVLGYEQYF	TGTGCCAGCAGTAACACTCTAGTACTCGGCTACGAGCAGTACTTC
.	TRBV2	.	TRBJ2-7	CASNLQTTGEQYF	TGTGCCAGCAACCTACAAACGACTGGGGAGCAGTACTTC
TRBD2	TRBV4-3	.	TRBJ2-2	CASSLTALAGRSNTGELFF	TGCGCCAGCAGCTTGACTGCACTAGCGGGACGATCGAACACCGGGGAGCTGTTTTTT
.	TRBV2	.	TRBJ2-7	CASSGGGVTHEQYF	TGTGCCAGCAGTGGTGGAGGGGTCACCCACGAGCAGTACTTC
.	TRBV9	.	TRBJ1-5	CASSVGGSHNQPQHF	TGTGCCAGCAGCGTAGGGGGCAGCCACAATCAGCCCCAGCATTTT
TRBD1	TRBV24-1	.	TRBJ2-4	CATSDPGQGGGKNIQYF	TGTGCCACCAGTGATCCAGGACAGGGGGGAGGCAAAAACATTCAGTACTTC
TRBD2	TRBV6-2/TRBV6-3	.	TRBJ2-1	CASSPGGRDYNEQFF	TGTGCCAGCAGCCCTGGTGGGAGGGACTACAATGAGCAGTTCTTC
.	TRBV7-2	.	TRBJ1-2	CASSLVRSLAGYTF	TGTGCCAGCAGCTTAGTTCGCAGTCTGGCTGGCTACACCTTC
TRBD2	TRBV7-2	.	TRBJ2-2	CASSTRTSGITGELFF	TGTGCCAGCAGCACCCGGACTAGCGGGATCACCGGGGAGCTGTTTTTT
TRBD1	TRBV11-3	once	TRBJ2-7	CASSLGQGDEQYF	TGTGCCAGCAGCTTAGGACAGGGGGACGAGCAGTACTTC
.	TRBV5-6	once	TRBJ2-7	CASMRVNGEQYF	TGTGCCAGCATGAGGGTAAACGGCGAGCAGTACTTC
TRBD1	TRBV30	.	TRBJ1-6	CAWSARTGYNSPLHF	TGTGCCTGGAGTGCCCGGACAGGTTATAATTCACCCCTCCACTTT
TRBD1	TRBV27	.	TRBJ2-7	CASSRTGEDEQYF	TGTGCCAGCAGTCGGACAGGGGAGGACGAGCAGTACTTC